The 18 T cell receptor beta chains listed next were all sequenced from one sample in a study of T cell changes during pregnancy in multiple sclerosis. TCRdb's copy holds only in-frame clones and misses some; the assay was immunoSEQ multiplex PCR. This sample carries tens of thousands of clones, more than 90% of them seen once, and the ten largest clones take 3.5% to 4.5%. Sequencing was performed on peripheral blood, taken after pregnancy. All receptors come from a female donor in good health, enrolled as a control in a pregnancy study.

This chain connects TRBV6-6 to TRBJ2-1; 9 bases line up with TRBD2. CDR1 and CDR2 (germline): MNHNY, SVGAGI (reference sequence). Losses at the gene ends were 5 bases for V and 8 bases for J; bases not matched to a gene: 10. CDR3 length: 15 residues. CDR3 amino acids: CASSDSGTSFHEQFF. In DNA, the CDR3 is TGTGCCAGCAGTGATTCCGGGACTAGCTTCCATGAGCAGTTCTTC.

This chain links TRBV30 with TRBJ2-2; a weak D match, TRBD2 (6 bases). Trimming stripped 0 bases from V and 3 bases from J, with 8 bases between. CDR1 is GTSNPN and CDR2 is SVGIG in the germline V gene (reference sequence). The length of the CDR3 is 14 residues. CDR3 DNA sequence: TGTGCCTGGAGTGTAGGGACTCACACCGGGGAGCTGTTTTTT. Its protein product is CAWSVGTHTGELFF. Full variable domain (rest looked up from reference TRBV30 and TRBJ2-2): SQTIHQWPATLVQPVGSPLSLECTVEGTSNPNLYWYRQAAGRGLQLLFYSVGIGQISSEVPQNLSASRPQDRQFILSSKKLLLSDSGFYLCAWSVGTHTGELFFGEGSRLTVL.

The chain is built from TRBV5-4 and TRBJ1-6; D possibly corresponds to TRBD1 (6 bases). CDR1 and CDR2 from the germline V gene are SGHNT and YYREEE (reference sequence). Trimming removed 4 bases at V and 9 bases at J, with 17 bases between. The length of the CDR3 is 15 residues. CDR3 sequence: CASSDTGIRGSPLHF. In DNA, the CDR3 is TGTGCCAGCAGCGATACAGGGATCAGGGGTTCACCCCTCCACTTT.

The chain uses TRBV5-5 and TRBJ2-7, with 8 bases identical to TRBD1. The CDR3 extends over 15 amino acids. Trimming removed 5 bases from V and 4 bases from J; junction bases left unmatched: 11. Germline values: CDR1 SGHKS, CDR2 YYEKEE (reference sequence). The DNA of the CDR3 is TGTGCCAGCAGGGGAAGGACAGGGCGAGCTTACGAGCAGTACTTC. It specifies CASRGRTGRAYEQYF.

The chain uses TRBV5-1 and TRBJ1-3, with 8 bases matching TRBD1. The CDR3 has 16 residues. The V gene end was trimmed by 0 bases and the J gene end by 4 bases; junction bases not matched to a gene: 6. Germline assignment: CDR1 SGHRS and CDR2 YFSETQ. CDR3 sequence: CASSLAPGTGGNTIYF. CDR3 coding DNA: TGCGCCAGCAGCTTGGCCCCAGGGACAGGAGGAAACACCATATATTTT.

V gene TRBV28 combines with J gene TRBJ2-1, with 7 bases lining up with TRBD2. This CDR3 has 15 amino acids. V shed 2 bases, J shed 3 bases, and the junction held 4 bases outside the gene matches. The germline V gene has CDR1 MDHEN and CDR2 SYDVKM. The CDR3 DNA follows: TGTGCCAGCAGTTTAAGACTAGCTGGCTACAATGAGCAGTTCTTC. Translation gives CASSLRLAGYNEQFF.

The chain couples TRBV5-1 to TRBJ1-4; D perhaps matches TRBD1 (5 bases). The CDR3 is 16 amino acids. Trimming shortened V by 2 bases and J by 3 bases, and 14 bases separated the two germline ends. Germline assignment: CDR1 SGHRS and CDR2 YFSETQ. The CDR3 loop reads CASSFYRIGSNEKLFF. DNA for the CDR3: TGCGCCAGCAGCTTTTACAGGATAGGTTCTAATGAAAAACTGTTTTTT.

V is TRBV13 and J is TRBJ2-3, with 9 nucleotides matching TRBD2. The CDR3 sequence is 16 residues long. CDR1 is PRHDT, CDR2 FYEKMQ, per germline (reference sequence). Trimming cost V 0 bases and J 9 bases; bases outside gene matches: 10. The CDR3, as DNA: TGTGCCAGCAGCTTAGGGGCTAGCGGGGTCCCCAGCACGCAGTATTTT. Protein product: CASSLGASGVPSTQYF.

The V and J genes are TRBV7-9 and TRBJ1-4; possibly TRBD1 for D (5 bases). The V and J ends lost 2 bases and 8 bases respectively, with 12 bases between them. Per the germline V gene, CDR1 is SEHNR and CDR2 is FQNEAQ (reference sequence). This CDR3 region has 14 residues. CDR3 protein: CASSLSAGNEKLFF. CDR3 DNA sequence: TGTGCCAGCAGCTTATCGGCAGGGAACGAAAAACTGTTTTTT.

The chain couples TRBV4-1 to TRBJ2-1; 9 bases match TRBD2. The germline gives CDR1 MGHRA, CDR2 YSYEKL. V was pared by 4 bases and J by 1 base, with 2 bases of the junction left unmatched. The CDR3 is 15 amino acids. CDR3 region: CASSLGLASYNEQFF. CDR3 in DNA: TGCGCCAGCAGCCTTGGACTAGCGTCCTACAATGAGCAGTTCTTC.

The V gene is TRBV28, the J gene TRBJ2-3, with D uncertain. The germline gives CDR1 MDHEN, CDR2 SYDVKM. The CDR3 covers 11 residues. V lost 2 bases, J lost 6 bases, and 3 bases lay in between. The CDR3 loop is CASSLHDTQYF. The CDR3, as DNA: TGTGCCAGCAGTTTACATGATACGCAGTATTTT.

The chain carries TRBV4-1 and TRBJ2-5, with 8 positions matching TRBD1. The CDR3 extends over 14 amino acids. With V trimmed by 4 bases and J by 5 bases, 6 bases remained unmatched. Per germline, CDR1 MGHRA and CDR2 YSYEKL. The CDR3, as DNA: TGCGCCAGCAGCCCGACAGGGGTGGGTGAGACCCAGTACTTC. Translation: CASSPTGVGETQYF.

The V call is TRBV6-5, the J call TRBJ2-5, with 7 bases identical to TRBD2. The ends lost 6 bases at V and 5 bases at J; junction bases unmatched: 9. Germline V lookup: CDR1 MNHEY, CDR2 SVGAGI. The CDR3 totals 14 residues. CDR3 protein: CASSPLGGGETQYF. DNA of the CDR3: TGTGCCAGCAGCCCACTGGGGGGAGGGGAGACCCAGTACTTC.

This chain links TRBV7-2 with TRBJ2-3; TRBD2 matches 12 bases. The CDR3 contains 17 residues. J lost 1 base, V lost 1 base, and 3 bases had no gene match. Germline V lookup: CDR1 SGHTA, CDR2 FQGNSA. The CDR3 region is CASSLGLAGVRTDTQYF. The CDR3 DNA sequence: TGTGCCAGCAGCTTAGGACTAGCGGGAGTTCGCACAGATACGCAGTATTTT. Using reference TRBV7-2 and TRBJ2-3 for the parts outside the CDR3, the full variable domain is GAGVSQSPSNKVTEKGKDVELRCDPISGHTALYWYRQSLGQGLEFLIYFQGNSAPDKSGLPSDRFSAERTGGSVSTLTIQRTQQEDSAVYLCASSLGLAGVRTDTQYFGPGTRLTVL.

The chain uses TRBV7-9 and TRBJ2-3, with 7 bases fitting TRBD2. The CDR3 length is 16 residues. Germline trimming cut 5 bases from V and 5 bases from J; bases unmatched to any gene: 13. The V gene's germline CDR1 is SEHNR and CDR2 FQNEAQ (reference sequence). The CDR3 region is CASSPSAGDLGDTQYF. The CDR3 DNA sequence: TGTGCCAGCAGCCCTTCTGCGGGAGATCTTGGAGATACGCAGTATTTT.

The rearrangement joins TRBV6-1 to TRBJ2-5; possible D gene TRBD2, 5 bases. The length of the CDR3 is 15 residues. V gave up 7 bases and J gave up 4 bases, with 19 bases separating them. Germline assignment: CDR1 MNHNS and CDR2 SASEGT. The CDR3 loop is CASTSNLAAGETQYF. In DNA, the CDR3 is TGTGCCAGCACGTCGAATCTAGCTGCCGGAGAGACCCAGTACTTC.

This clone showed up just once. The chain combines TRBV11-3 with TRBJ2-3, with D possibly TRBD2 on 6 matching bases. The CDR3 length is 15 residues. Germline V gives CDR1 SGHNT, CDR2 YENEEA. V dropped 2 bases and J dropped 1 base, with 10 bases sitting between them. This CDR3 is CASSLSLARTDTQYF. The CDR3 nucleotides read TGTGCCAGCAGCTTAAGCCTAGCGCGCACAGATACGCAGTATTTT.

This chain links TRBV27 with TRBJ2-1, with D possibly TRBD1 on 6 matching bases. The V end lost 6 bases, the J end lost 6 bases, and 12 bases lay between the germline ends. Germline lookup yields CDR1 MNHEY and CDR2 SMNVEV (reference sequence). The CDR3 has 13 residues. In DNA form, the CDR3 reads TGTGCCAGCAGGCTCACAGGGATCAATGAGCAGTTCTTC. This codes for CASRLTGINEQFF.